The rows below give T cell receptor beta chains drawn from one sample of a study of response to subunit inactivated influenza vaccine. One entry per CDR3 protein, called by TCRdb with MiXCR from the RT-PCR reads. The data contain more than 400,000 distinct CDR3 sequences, under 8.5% of them seen just once; the ten biggest clones take up around 14%. The sample consisted of PBMCs from blood, taken roughly 24 months after vaccination. Every receptor here comes from a man aged 45 to 75 who received an inactivated influenza vaccine. The CDR3 runs from the conserved cysteine through the conserved F or W. D genes are given only for firm matches. For some rows the clone size is stated as once, few or many, or as a class when expanded; others skip it.

D gene: NA
V gene: TRBV10-3
J gene: TRBJ2-5
clone size: many
CDR3 DNA: TGTGCCATCAGTGAGATGGAGGAGGAAGAGACCCAGTACTTC
CDR3 protein: CAISEMEEEETQYF

D gene: NA
V gene: TRBV12-3/TRBV12-4
J gene: TRBJ1-2
clone size: few
CDR3 DNA: TGTGCCAGCAGTACAGAGTTTAACTATGGCTACACCTTC
CDR3 protein: CASSTEFNYGYTF

D gene: NA
V gene: TRBV27
J gene: TRBJ2-2
clone size: few
CDR3 DNA: TGTGCCAGCAGTCCGCCGGGACGGAAGAACACCGGGGAGCTGTTTTTT
CDR3 protein: CASSPPGRKNTGELFF

D gene: TRBD2
V gene: TRBV5-1
J gene: TRBJ2-4
clone size: few
CDR3 DNA: TGCGCCAGCAGCTTGGTCGGACTAGCGGGAGGGCCCGGAAACATTCAGTACTTC
CDR3 protein: CASSLVGLAGGPGNIQYF

D gene: NA
V gene: TRBV2
J gene: TRBJ2-7
clone size: NA
CDR3 DNA: TGTGCCAGCTGTGAGAACTTGTATGGCGAGCAGTACTTC
CDR3 protein: CASCENLYGEQYF

D gene: TRBD2
V gene: TRBV11-2
J gene: TRBJ2-1
clone size: many
CDR3 DNA: TGTGCCAGCTACCTATTCGGGGGGGCACGCCCCAATGAGCAGTTCTTC
CDR3 protein: CASYLFGGARPNEQFF

D gene: TRBD2
V gene: TRBV10-3
J gene: TRBJ2-1
clone size: NA
CDR3 DNA: TGTGCCATCCGGCGGGAGGTGGGCAATGAGCAGTTCTTC
CDR3 protein: CAIRREVGNEQFF

D gene: NA
V gene: TRBV5-6
J gene: TRBJ1-3
clone size: many
CDR3 DNA: TGTGCCAGCAGCTTGGACCCGGGGGGAACTGGAAACACCATATATTTT
CDR3 protein: CASSLDPGGTGNTIYF

D gene: TRBD1
V gene: TRBV29-1
J gene: TRBJ2-2
clone size: many
CDR3 DNA: TGCAGCGGGGGACAGGGTCGAACCGGGGAGCTGTTTTTT
CDR3 protein: CSGGQGRTGELFF

D gene: NA
V gene: TRBV27
J gene: TRBJ2-1
clone size: NA
CDR3 DNA: TGTGCCAGCAGTTTAAGGGGCGTTAATGAGCAGTTCTTC
CDR3 protein: CASSLRGVNEQFF

D gene: TRBD1
V gene: TRBV11-2
J gene: TRBJ2-2
clone size: few
CDR3 DNA: TGTGCCAGCAGATTGAACGCAGGGGGGAACACCGGGGAGCTGTTTTTT
CDR3 protein: CASRLNAGGNTGELFF

D gene: TRBD2
V gene: TRBV29-1
J gene: TRBJ2-1
clone size: few
CDR3 DNA: TGCAGCGTCCGCACCGGGACTAGCGGGAGGGTCCACAATGAGCAGTTCTTC
CDR3 protein: CSVRTGTSGRVHNEQFF

D gene: NA
V gene: TRBV3-1
J gene: TRBJ2-2
clone size: NA
CDR3 DNA: TGTGCCAGCAGCCAAGTCTCAGGCAACACCGGGGAGCTGTTTTTT
CDR3 protein: CASSQVSGNTGELFF

D gene: NA
V gene: TRBV6-1
J gene: TRBJ2-5
clone size: NA
CDR3 DNA: TGTGCCAGCAGACGCGGACAGTCCCAAGAGACCCAGTACTTC
CDR3 protein: CASRRGQSQETQYF

D gene: NA
V gene: TRBV20-1
J gene: TRBJ2-7
clone size: NA
CDR3 DNA: TGCAGTGCTAGGGGGCATCTCTACGAGCAGTACTTC
CDR3 protein: CSARGHLYEQYF

D gene: TRBD2
V gene: TRBV5-1
J gene: TRBJ2-7
clone size: NA
CDR3 DNA: TGCGCCAGCAGCTTGGGGAGCGGGAATCGGTTGGACGAGCAGTACTTC
CDR3 protein: CASSLGSGNRLDEQYF

D gene: TRBD2
V gene: TRBV20-1
J gene: TRBJ2-3
clone size: many
CDR3 DNA: TGCAGTGCCCCCCCCTTGCGGGAGCTCACAGATACGCAGTATTTT
CDR3 protein: CSAPPLRELTDTQYF

D gene: NA
V gene: TRBV20-1
J gene: TRBJ1-6
clone size: NA
CDR3 DNA: TGCAGTGCTTCCCCGACAGGCCCCGCTTTCTATAATTCACCCCTCCACTTT
CDR3 protein: CSASPTGPAFYNSPLHF

D gene: TRBD2
V gene: TRBV7-9
J gene: TRBJ2-2
clone size: NA
CDR3 DNA: TGTGCCAGCAGCTTGGGACTAGCGGGGGAGTACAGCGGGGAGCTGTTTTTT
CDR3 protein: CASSLGLAGEYSGELFF

D gene: NA
V gene: TRBV12-3/TRBV12-4
J gene: TRBJ2-1
clone size: NA
CDR3 DNA: TGTGCCAGCTCGGCTAGCGCCTACAATGAGCAGTTCTTC
CDR3 protein: CASSASAYNEQFF

D gene: NA
V gene: TRBV2
J gene: TRBJ2-2
clone size: many
CDR3 DNA: TGTGCCAGCAGGCAACAATACACCGGGGAGCTGTTTTTT
CDR3 protein: CASRQQYTGELFF

D gene: NA
V gene: TRBV7-2
J gene: TRBJ2-1
clone size: NA
CDR3 DNA: TGTGCCAGCAGCTTAATGAGCTCGCGTGGTTCGTACAATGAGCAGTTCTTC
CDR3 protein: CASSLMSSRGSYNEQFF

D gene: NA
V gene: TRBV5-1
J gene: TRBJ1-3
clone size: many
CDR3 DNA: TGCGCCAGCAGCTTTGATGGAGAAGGAAACACCATATATTTT
CDR3 protein: CASSFDGEGNTIYF

D gene: TRBD1
V gene: TRBV6-2/TRBV6-3
J gene: TRBJ2-1
clone size: few
CDR3 DNA: TGTGCCAGCAGTCCGGGACAGGCCGCGAGACCGTACAATGAGCAGTTCTTC
CDR3 protein: CASSPGQAARPYNEQFF

D gene: TRBD1
V gene: TRBV5-1
J gene: TRBJ1-5
clone size: many
CDR3 DNA: TGCGCCAGCAGCTTATCGGGACAGGGAAATCAGCCCCAGCATTTT
CDR3 protein: CASSLSGQGNQPQHF

D gene: TRBD1
V gene: TRBV5-6
J gene: TRBJ2-3
clone size: few
CDR3 DNA: TGTGCCAGCAGCGCCGGACAGGGTAGCACAGATACGCAGTATTTT
CDR3 protein: CASSAGQGSTDTQYF

D gene: NA
V gene: TRBV6-4
J gene: TRBJ2-4
clone size: few
CDR3 DNA: TGTGCCAGCAGTGAAAGGGCAGGTGGAAACATTCAGTACTTC
CDR3 protein: CASSERAGGNIQYF

D gene: NA
V gene: TRBV12-3/TRBV12-4
J gene: TRBJ2-3
clone size: many
CDR3 DNA: TGTGCCAGCAGTTTGTCGGGGGGCCGCACAGATACGCAGTATTTT
CDR3 protein: CASSLSGGRTDTQYF

D gene: TRBD1
V gene: TRBV12-3/TRBV12-4
J gene: TRBJ1-1
clone size: many
CDR3 DNA: TGTGCCAGCAAAAGATGGGGACAGGGCCCTTTGAACACTGAAGCTTTCTTT
CDR3 protein: CASKRWGQGPLNTEAFF

D gene: NA
V gene: TRBV11-2
J gene: TRBJ1-4
clone size: NA
CDR3 DNA: TGTGCCAGCAGCGCACTTAGGGATTTTGGTGAAAAACTGTTTTTT
CDR3 protein: CASSALRDFGEKLFF

D gene: NA
V gene: TRBV20-1
J gene: TRBJ2-1
clone size: many
CDR3 DNA: TGCAGTGCCCTCCGGAATGAGCAGTTCTTC
CDR3 protein: CSALRNEQFF

D gene: TRBD1
V gene: TRBV5-1
J gene: TRBJ2-7
clone size: many
CDR3 DNA: TGCGCCAGCAGGTTGGCACCGGGACAGGGGTTTGCCTACGAGCAGTACTTC
CDR3 protein: CASRLAPGQGFAYEQYF

D gene: NA
V gene: TRBV6-5
J gene: TRBJ1-6
clone size: few
CDR3 DNA: TGTGCCAGCAGTTACTCCTATAATTCACCCCTCCACTTT
CDR3 protein: CASSYSYNSPLHF

D gene: NA
V gene: TRBV6-2/TRBV6-3
J gene: TRBJ2-7
clone size: few
CDR3 DNA: TGTGCCAGCACCTTAAGGGGGTTCCGGGGCTACTACGAGCAGTACTTC
CDR3 protein: CASTLRGFRGYYEQYF

D gene: NA
V gene: TRBV3-1
J gene: TRBJ2-5
clone size: NA
CDR3 DNA: TGTGCCAGCAGCCAAGACGCATCCAAGTACTTC
CDR3 protein: CASSQDASKYF

D gene: NA
V gene: TRBV5-1
J gene: TRBJ2-2
clone size: many
CDR3 DNA: TGCGCCAGCAGGACCTTCGATTCGGCCGGGGAGCTGTTTTTT
CDR3 protein: CASRTFDSAGELFF

D gene: TRBD2
V gene: TRBV4-2
J gene: TRBJ2-7
clone size: few
CDR3 DNA: TGTGCCAGCAGCCCGTCACTAGCGGGGGGTACCTACGAGCAGTACTTC
CDR3 protein: CASSPSLAGGTYEQYF

D gene: TRBD1
V gene: TRBV3-1
J gene: TRBJ1-6
clone size: NA
CDR3 DNA: TGTGCCAGCAGTAATACCGGGACAGGACCCCTCCACTTT
CDR3 protein: CASSNTGTGPLHF

D gene: TRBD2
V gene: TRBV7-2
J gene: TRBJ2-7
clone size: few
CDR3 DNA: TGTGCCAGCAGACATAGGACTAGCGGATCCTACGAGCAGTACTTC
CDR3 protein: CASRHRTSGSYEQYF

D gene: NA
V gene: TRBV20-1
J gene: TRBJ2-7
clone size: many
CDR3 DNA: TGCAGTGCTAGAGATTCTAGTCTAGCCGCAAGCAAGCAGTACTTC
CDR3 protein: CSARDSSLAASKQYF

D gene: TRBD2
V gene: TRBV7-2
J gene: TRBJ2-3
clone size: many
CDR3 DNA: TGTGCCAGCAGCGCCGGACTAGCGGGAGGAGCAGATACGCAGTATTTT
CDR3 protein: CASSAGLAGGADTQYF

D gene: TRBD2
V gene: TRBV7-2
J gene: TRBJ2-7
clone size: many
CDR3 DNA: TGTGCCAGCAGCTGGGGACTAGCCTTCACTCCCTCCTACGAGCAGTACTTC
CDR3 protein: CASSWGLAFTPSYEQYF

D gene: TRBD1
V gene: TRBV12-3/TRBV12-4
J gene: TRBJ2-7
clone size: many
CDR3 DNA: TGTGCCAGCAGTTTAGAGCAGGGGGCGACCTACGAGCAGTACTTC
CDR3 protein: CASSLEQGATYEQYF

D gene: TRBD1
V gene: TRBV5-1
J gene: TRBJ2-2
clone size: NA
CDR3 DNA: TGCGCCAGCAGCTTGGACCCCGGCAGGGGGCATGCCGGGGAGCTGTTTTTT
CDR3 protein: CASSLDPGRGHAGELFF

D gene: NA
V gene: TRBV20-1
J gene: TRBJ1-1
clone size: NA
CDR3 DNA: TGCAGTGCTAGCATACCGGGACCAACCAGCACTGAAGCTTTCTTT
CDR3 protein: CSASIPGPTSTEAFF

D gene: TRBD2
V gene: TRBV20-1
J gene: TRBJ2-3
clone size: few
CDR3 DNA: TGCAGTGCTCCTGAGACTAGCGGGAGTCCGGATACGCAGTATTTT
CDR3 protein: CSAPETSGSPDTQYF

D gene: NA
V gene: TRBV7-9
J gene: TRBJ2-7
clone size: many
CDR3 DNA: TGTGCCAGCAGCCGGGACTCCGGCGAGCAGTACTTC
CDR3 protein: CASSRDSGEQYF